This entry lists 18 T cell receptor beta chains sequenced from one sample in a study of beta chain features in type 1 diabetes. Their target antigens are unknown. Sequencing targeted expressed TCRB transcripts, as all isolated RNA had been reverse transcribed. The protocol was immunoSEQ multiplex PCR, while the TCRdb copy is restricted to in-frame clones and leaves out a portion. The data hold a few hundred thousand clones, with 16% observed a single time. Regarding the study as a whole: All four CD4+ subsets of Type 1 diabetes patients contained TCRB CDR3s that were moderately but significantly shorter.

The sample consisted of naive CD4+ T cells from blood. Source of these receptors: a man younger than 45 with type 1 diabetes.

CDR3 region: CASSFLEVAKNIQYF. CDR3 DNA sequence: TGTGCCAGCAGTTTCCTTGAGGTAGCCAAAAACATTCAGTACTTC. The V call is TRBV28, the J call TRBJ2-4; no clear D gene. Trimming cost V 3 bases and J 0 bases, with 9 bases left between them. The CDR3 is 15 amino acids. Per germline, CDR1 MDHEN and CDR2 SYDVKM.

This clone turned up a few times. This chain links TRBV27 with TRBJ2-5; 8 bases fit TRBD1. The CDR3 sequence is 13 residues long. Germline lookup yields CDR1 MNHEY and CDR2 SMNVEV (reference sequence). Trimming took 5 bases from V and 4 from J; bases not matched to a gene: 3. The CDR3 region is CASSRTGLETQYF. CDR3 coding DNA: TGTGCCAGCAGTCGGACAGGGTTAGAGACCCAGTACTTC.

The chain uses TRBV29-1 and TRBJ2-4; D might be TRBD1 or TRBD2, each matching 5 bases. The CDR3 loop spans 14 amino acids. Trimming took 4 bases from V and 1 from J, leaving 11 bases between them. The germline CDR1 and CDR2 sequences are SQVTM and ANQGSEA. In DNA form, the CDR3 reads TGCAGCGTTGCAGGGAGATTGGCCAAAAACATTCAGTACTTC. Residues: CSVAGRLAKNIQYF. Complete variable domain (other parts from reference TRBV29-1 and TRBJ2-4): SAVISQKPSRDICQRGTSLTIQCQVDSQVTMMFWYRQQPGQSLTLIATANQGSEATYESGFVIDKFPISRPNLTFSTLTVSNMSPEDSSIYLCSVAGRLAKNIQYFGAGTRLSVL.

The rearrangement uses TRBV29-1 and TRBJ1-2; unclear D gene. V shed 5 bases and J shed 6 bases, with 13 bases lying between them. Germline CDR1 SQVTM, CDR2 ANQGSEA. This CDR3 is built from 12 residues. CDR3 nucleotides: TGCAGCGTTTCGAACACCGCCAATGGCTACACCTTC. This sequence encodes CSVSNTANGYTF.

V is TRBV29-1 and J is TRBJ1-1, with 11 nucleotides matching TRBD1. The CDR3 runs 11 residues. V shed 6 bases, J shed 6 bases, and the junction held 0 bases outside the gene matches. CDR1 is SQVTM, CDR2 ANQGSEA, per germline. CDR3 nucleotides: TGCAGCGTGGGACAGGGGGCTGAAGCTTTCTTT. Amino acid sequence: CSVGQGAEAFF.

This clone has more than one count but fewer than ten. The V gene is TRBV10-1, the J gene TRBJ2-5; no clear D gene. Trimming stripped 6 bases from V and 2 bases from J, with 10 bases between. CDR1 is WNHNN, CDR2 SYGVQD, per germline (reference sequence). The CDR3 extends over 13 amino acids. The CDR3 DNA reads as TGCGCCAGCAGCGGCCTCTCTCAAGAGACCCAGTACTTC. This encodes CASSGLSQETQYF.

In its sample, this clone was seen a few times. The chain is built from TRBV30 and TRBJ1-1; D remains ambiguous. Germline lookup yields CDR1 GTSNPN and CDR2 SVGIG (reference sequence). Trimming cost V 0 bases and J 1 base, with 6 bases left between them. This CDR3 has 13 amino acids. This CDR3 is CAWSVFGNTEAFF. The CDR3 DNA reads as TGTGCCTGGAGTGTATTTGGGAACACTGAAGCTTTCTTT.

The chain uses TRBV5-1 and TRBJ1-4; unclear D gene. The germline V gene encodes CDR1 SGHRS and CDR2 YFSETQ. Trimming left V 7 bases short and J 0 bases short, with 10 bases between. The CDR3 covers 14 residues. CDR3 sequence reads: CASRQGTTNEKLFF. The CDR3 coding sequence is TGCGCCAGCCGGCAAGGGACAACTAATGAAAAACTGTTTTTT.

The rearrangement joins TRBV30 to TRBJ1-2; 8 bases fit TRBD1. The V gene's germline CDR1 is GTSNPN and CDR2 SVGIG (reference sequence). J was trimmed by 2 bases and V by 4 bases; bases with no gene match: 6. The CDR3 is 14 residues long. The CDR3 sequence is CAWTGQGSNYGYTF. As DNA, the CDR3 is TGTGCCTGGACCGGACAGGGAAGCAACTATGGCTACACCTTC. The variable domain in full, with the rest retrieved from reference TRBV30 and TRBJ1-2, is SQTIHQWPATLVQPVGSPLSLECTVEGTSNPNLYWYRQAAGRGLQLLFYSVGIGQISSEVPQNLSASRPQDRQFILSSKKLLLSDSGFYLCAWTGQGSNYGYTFGSGTRLTVV.

The J gene is TRBJ2-4, the V gene TRBV5-1, with D unclear. Germline loops: CDR1 SGHRS, CDR2 YFSETQ. V was shortened by 0 bases and J by 6 bases, with 10 bases between the two germline ends. This CDR3 region has 14 residues. Written as DNA, the CDR3 is TGCGCCAGCAGCTTGGATGGGATCGCAAACATTCAGTACTTC. It is translated as CASSLDGIANIQYF. Full variable domain (outside the CDR3, taken from reference TRBV5-1 and TRBJ2-4): KAGVTQTPRYLIKTRGQQVTLSCSPISGHRSVSWYQQTPGQGLQFLFEYFSETQRNKGNFPGRFSGRQFSNSRSEMNVSTLELGDSALYLCASSLDGIANIQYFGAGTRLSVL.

In its sample, this clone was seen a few times. The chain is built from TRBV20-1 and TRBJ2-7; TRBD1 is a possible D gene (5 bases). CDR3 size: 11 residues. V shed 5 bases and J shed 5 bases, with 10 bases lying between them. Germline CDR1 reads DFQATT; CDR2 reads SNEGSKA (reference sequence). For the CDR3, the DNA is TGCAGTGCTCCTAGGGGTGACGAGCAGTACTTC. Translation: CSAPRGDEQYF.

This clone occurred a few times. In DNA, the CDR3 is TGTGCCAGCAGCTCTGGGACCTCATCAGGTGGCTACACCTTC. Translating it yields CASSSGTSSGGYTF. The chain carries TRBV9 and TRBJ1-2; a weak D match, TRBD1 (5 bases). There are 14 residues in the CDR3. The V gene's germline CDR1 is SGDLS and CDR2 YYNGEE. Trimming removed 4 bases from V and 7 bases from J, with 17 bases in between.

This clone was counted a few times. V is TRBV4-3 and J is TRBJ2-7; 10 nucleotides match TRBD1. Germline-derived CDR1 and CDR2 are LGHNA and YSLEER. The CDR3 runs 14 residues. After removal of 3 bases from V and 5 bases from J, the junction contained 4 bases not matched to a gene. The CDR3 DNA follows: TGCGCCAGCAGCCATGACAGGGGGCCAAACGAGCAGTACTTC. Protein: CASSHDRGPNEQYF.

V is TRBV28 and J is TRBJ2-4, with D perhaps matching TRBD1 or TRBD2 (5 bases each). Germline assignment: CDR1 MDHEN and CDR2 SYDVKM. This CDR3 has 12 amino acids. The V end lost 5 bases, the J end lost 7 bases, and 9 bases lay between the germline ends. The CDR3 sequence: CASSSGTNIQYF. Here the CDR3 DNA reads TGTGCCAGCAGTAGTGGGACGAACATTCAGTACTTC.

The rearrangement joins TRBV29-1 to TRBJ2-7; no firm D call. The V gene's germline CDR1 is SQVTM and CDR2 ANQGSEA. V shed 6 bases and J shed 1 base, with 10 bases lying between them. CDR3 length: 12 amino acids. CDR3 amino acids: CSVGDLSYEQYF. The CDR3 bases are TGCAGCGTGGGTGATCTATCCTACGAGCAGTACTTC.

This clone was detected a few times. For the CDR3, the DNA is TGTGCCAGCAGTCCCTTTAGCGAGATGGACGAGCAGTTCTTC. This codes for CASSPFSEMDEQFF. The gene calls are TRBV6-1 and TRBJ2-1, with D tentatively TRBD2 (5 bases). The ends were cut back, 5 bases at V and 10 bases at J, with 18 bases in the middle. CDR3 length equals 14 residues. CDR1 and CDR2 from the germline V gene are MNHNS and SASEGT.

This chain links TRBV7-2 with TRBJ2-7; 7 bases match TRBD1. Germline-derived CDR1 and CDR2 are SGHTA and FQGNSA. The CDR3 is 14 amino acids. The V segment lost 7 bases and the J segment 0 bases; nucleotides outside the gene matches: 6. The CDR3 DNA follows: TGTGCCAGCACAAACAGGGGAAGCTCCTACGAGCAGTACTTC. Translating gives CASTNRGSSYEQYF. The variable domain in full, with the rest retrieved from reference TRBV7-2 and TRBJ2-7, is GAGVSQSPSNKVTEKGKDVELRCDPISGHTALYWYRQSLGQGLEFLIYFQGNSAPDKSGLPSDRFSAERTGGSVSTLTIQRTQQEDSAVYLCASTNRGSSYEQYFGPGTRLTVT.

J is TRBJ2-1 and V is TRBV27; no clear D. With 3 bases removed from V and 6 bases from J, the gap between germline ends came to 9 bases. CDR1 is MNHEY and CDR2 is SMNVEV in the germline V gene (reference sequence). The CDR3 sequence is 13 residues long. Written as DNA, the CDR3 is TGTGCCAGCAGTTTCCTTCTAGGCAATGAGCAGTTCTTC. This encodes CASSFLLGNEQFF.